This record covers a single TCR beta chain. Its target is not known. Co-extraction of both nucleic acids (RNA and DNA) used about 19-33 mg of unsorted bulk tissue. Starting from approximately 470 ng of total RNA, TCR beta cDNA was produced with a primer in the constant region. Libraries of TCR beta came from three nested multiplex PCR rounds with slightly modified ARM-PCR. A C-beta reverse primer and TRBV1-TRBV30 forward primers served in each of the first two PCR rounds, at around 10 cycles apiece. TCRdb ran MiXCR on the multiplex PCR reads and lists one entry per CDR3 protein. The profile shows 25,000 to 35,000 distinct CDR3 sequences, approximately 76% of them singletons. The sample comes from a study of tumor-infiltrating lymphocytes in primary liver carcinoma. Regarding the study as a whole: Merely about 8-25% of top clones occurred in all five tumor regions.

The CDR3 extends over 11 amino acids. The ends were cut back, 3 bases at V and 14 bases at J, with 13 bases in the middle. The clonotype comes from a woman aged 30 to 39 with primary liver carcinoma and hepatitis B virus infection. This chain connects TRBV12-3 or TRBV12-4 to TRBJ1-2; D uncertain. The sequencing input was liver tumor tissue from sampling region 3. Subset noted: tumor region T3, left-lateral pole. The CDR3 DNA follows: TGTGCCAGCAGTTTTGGCCAAGCGCGGACCTTC. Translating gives CASSFGQARTF.